This T cell receptor beta chain was sequenced for a study of T cells in Graves' hyperthyroidism and ophthalmopathy. This clonotype was counted at least ten times. What it binds is not known. Germline V gene sequence: CDR1 MDHEN, CDR2 SYDVKM. J lost 3 bases, V lost 6 bases, and 5 bases had no gene match. The CDR3 consists of 14 residues. General observations from the study: Also found in blood were most expanded thyroid clonotypes above 0.001.

It was RNA transcripts that yielded the amplified TCR beta CDR3 regions. First-round RT-PCR targeting the TCR CDR3 was performed with the HTBI primer set. TCRdb called the multiplex PCR reads again in MiXCR, with one record for every CDR3 protein. The sample records 450,000 to 550,000 distinct CDR3 sequences, approximately 24% being singletons. Input material: blood. The sequence was obtained from a woman in her thirties with Graves' ophthalmopathy. The chain carries TRBV28 and TRBJ1-3; 7 bases agree with TRBD1. CDR3 in amino acids: CASRRQGSGNTIYF. In DNA form, the CDR3 reads TGTGCCAGCAGACGACAGGGTAGTGGAAACACCATATATTTT.